The 5 T cell receptor beta chains below all came from one sample that was sequenced in a study of blood T cell repertoires in COVID-19. Here immunoSEQ multiplex PCR was the method, and the copy in TCRdb shows in-frame clones only, minus some. The sample contains 400,000 or so clones, more than 85% of which appear only once. The sequenced sample was peripheral blood. The origin of the receptors is a human donor in a cohort sampled during active COVID-19.

The count of this clone is one. The J gene is TRBJ1-1, the V gene TRBV7-2, with a possible D match to TRBD1 (6 bases). Germline-derived CDR1 and CDR2 are SGHTA and FQGNSA. V lost 1 base and J 10 bases, leaving 10 bases between the germline ends. The CDR3 is 12 amino acids. Written as DNA, the CDR3 is TGTGCCAGCAGCTTAGGGGGCAGGGGAGCTTTCTTT. It codes for CASSLGGRGAFF.

CDR3 protein: CASSSDRGGGNTIYF. The CDR3 DNA sequence: TGTGCCAGCAGTTCGGACAGGGGGGGAGGAAACACCATATATTTT. The rearrangement joins TRBV6-5 to TRBJ1-3; 10 bases match TRBD1. V shed 4 bases, J shed 4 bases, and the junction held 4 bases outside the gene matches. The CDR3 length is 15 residues. Germline V gives CDR1 MNHEY, CDR2 SVGAGI.

The chain is built from TRBV10-3 and TRBJ1-5; TRBD1 matches 7 bases. Germline V gene lookup returns CDR1 ENHRY and CDR2 SYGVKD. This CDR3 is built from 14 residues. After removal of 10 bases from V and 3 bases from J, the junction contained 9 bases not matched to a gene. CDR3 in amino acids: CATATGEANQPQHF. CDR3 DNA: TGTGCCACCGCAACAGGGGAGGCCAATCAGCCCCAGCATTTT.

The V and J genes are TRBV7-9 and TRBJ2-5, with D perhaps matching TRBD2 (6 bases). CDR1 is SEHNR and CDR2 is FQNEAQ in the germline V gene (reference sequence). The CDR3 runs 14 residues. V shed 0 bases and J shed 5 bases, with 10 bases lying between them. The CDR3 bases are TGTGCCAGCAGCTTAGCCGGAGGGGTGGAGACCCAGTACTTC. Residues: CASSLAGGVETQYF.

V gene TRBV5-4 combines with J gene TRBJ2-1; the match to TRBD2 covers 9 bases. Germline CDR1 is SGHNT and CDR2 is YYREEE (reference sequence). The CDR3 consists of 15 residues. V shed 4 bases, J shed 4 bases, and the junction held 6 bases outside the gene matches. The CDR3 DNA follows: TGTGCCAGCAGCCAGCTAGCGGGGTTTTACAATGAGCAGTTCTTC. Encoded protein: CASSQLAGFYNEQFF.